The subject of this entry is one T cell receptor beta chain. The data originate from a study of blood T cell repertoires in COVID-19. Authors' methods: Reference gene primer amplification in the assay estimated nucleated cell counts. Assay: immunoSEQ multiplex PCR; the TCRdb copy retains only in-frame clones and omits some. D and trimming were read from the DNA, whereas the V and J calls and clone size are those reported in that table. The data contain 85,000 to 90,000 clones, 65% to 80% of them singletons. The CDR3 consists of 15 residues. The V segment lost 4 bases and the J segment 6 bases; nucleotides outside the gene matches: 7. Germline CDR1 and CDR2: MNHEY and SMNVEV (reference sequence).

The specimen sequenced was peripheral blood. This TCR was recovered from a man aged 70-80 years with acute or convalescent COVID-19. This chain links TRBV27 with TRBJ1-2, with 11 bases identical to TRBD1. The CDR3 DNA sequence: TGTGCCAGCAGTTCTACCGGGACAGGGGGAAATGGCTACACCTTC. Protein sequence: CASSSTGTGGNGYTF.